The 2 T cell receptor beta chains below come from one sample, sequenced in a study of blood T cell repertoires in COVID-19. Generated by immunoSEQ multiplex PCR, the TCRdb table keeps only in-frame clones and is missing some. The sample includes roughly 150,000 clones, around 83% of them seen just once. The specimen was peripheral blood. All receptors come from a woman in her forties or fifties in a cohort sampled during active or convalescent COVID-19.

This sequence joins TRBV12-5 and TRBJ2-5; 9 nucleotides agree with TRBD1. The CDR3 consists of 14 residues. V lost 1 base to trimming and J lost 6 bases; unmatched junction nucleotides: 3. Germline values: CDR1 LGHNT, CDR2 FRNRAP. CDR3 in amino acids: CASGLGTGEKTQYF. The CDR3 nucleotides are TGTGCTAGTGGTTTGGGGACAGGGGAGAAGACCCAGTACTTC.

The V and J genes are TRBV7-9 and TRBJ2-7; the match to TRBD1 covers 8 bases. Germline V CDR1 and CDR2: SEHNR, FQNEAQ (reference sequence). The CDR3 contains 18 residues. Trimming took 5 bases from V and 6 from J; bases not matched to a gene: 21. CDR3 nucleotide sequence: TGTGCCAGCAGCCCCCTACTACCAGGACAGGGCTATATGGGCGAGCAGTACTTC. It specifies CASSPLLPGQGYMGEQYF.